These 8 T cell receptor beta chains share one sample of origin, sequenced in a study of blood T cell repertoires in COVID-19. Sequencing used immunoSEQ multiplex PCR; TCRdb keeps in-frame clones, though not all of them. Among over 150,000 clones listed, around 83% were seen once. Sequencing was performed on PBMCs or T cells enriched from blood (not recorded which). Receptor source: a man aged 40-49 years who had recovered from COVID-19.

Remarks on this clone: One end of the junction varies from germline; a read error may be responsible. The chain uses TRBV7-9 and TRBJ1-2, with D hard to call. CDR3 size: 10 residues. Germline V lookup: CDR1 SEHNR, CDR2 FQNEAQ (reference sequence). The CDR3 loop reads CASSLGRITF. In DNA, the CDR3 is TGTGCCAGCAGCTTAGGCAGGATCACTTTC.

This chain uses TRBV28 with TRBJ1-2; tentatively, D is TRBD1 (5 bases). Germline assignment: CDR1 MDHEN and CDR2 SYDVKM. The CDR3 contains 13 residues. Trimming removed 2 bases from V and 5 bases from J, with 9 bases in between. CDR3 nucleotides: TGTGCCAGCAGTTTAGCAGGGTTATATGGCTACACCTTC. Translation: CASSLAGLYGYTF.

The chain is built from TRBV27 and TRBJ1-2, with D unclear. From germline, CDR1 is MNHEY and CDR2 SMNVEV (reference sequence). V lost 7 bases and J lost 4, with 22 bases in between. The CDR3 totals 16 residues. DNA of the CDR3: TGTGCCAGCACAACGTTAACGGGAGCTCTTTTCTATGGCTACACCTTC. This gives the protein CASTTLTGALFYGYTF.

The CDR3 region has the DNA TGTGCCAGCTCCCTGGGACAGGGTTCAGGAGCTTTCTTT. It specifies CASSLGQGSGAFF. The rearrangement uses TRBV18 and TRBJ1-1, with 9 bases matching TRBD1. The CDR3 covers 13 residues. The germline V gene encodes CDR1 KGHSH and CDR2 LQKENI. J gave up 10 bases and V 6 bases, and 9 bases lay outside the gene matches.

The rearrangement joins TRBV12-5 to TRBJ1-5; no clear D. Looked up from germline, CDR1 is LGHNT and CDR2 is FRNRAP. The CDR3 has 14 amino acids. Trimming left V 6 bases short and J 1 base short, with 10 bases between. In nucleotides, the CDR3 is TGTGCTAGTGGACTTGAAATGAGCAATCAGCCCCAGCATTTT. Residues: CASGLEMSNQPQHF.

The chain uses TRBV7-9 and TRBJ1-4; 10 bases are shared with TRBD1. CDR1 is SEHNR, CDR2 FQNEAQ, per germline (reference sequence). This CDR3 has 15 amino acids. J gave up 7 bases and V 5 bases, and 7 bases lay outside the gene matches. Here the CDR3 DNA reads TGTGCCAGCAGCAAGACAGGGGGCGTCGGTGAAAAACTGTTTTTT. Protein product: CASSKTGGVGEKLFF.

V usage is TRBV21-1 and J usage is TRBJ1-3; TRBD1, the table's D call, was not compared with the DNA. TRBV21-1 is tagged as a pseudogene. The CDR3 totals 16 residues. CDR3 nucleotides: TGTGCCAGCAGCAGCGGACAGGGGTTTTATGGAAACACCATATATTTT. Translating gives CASSSGQGFYGNTIYF.

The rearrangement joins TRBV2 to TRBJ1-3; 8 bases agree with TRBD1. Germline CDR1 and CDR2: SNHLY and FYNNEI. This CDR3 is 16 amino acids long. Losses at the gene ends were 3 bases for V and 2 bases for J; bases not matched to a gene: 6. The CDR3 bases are TGTGCCAGCAGTGATAGGGCACAGGGGGCTGGAAACACCATATATTTT. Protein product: CASSDRAQGAGNTIYF.